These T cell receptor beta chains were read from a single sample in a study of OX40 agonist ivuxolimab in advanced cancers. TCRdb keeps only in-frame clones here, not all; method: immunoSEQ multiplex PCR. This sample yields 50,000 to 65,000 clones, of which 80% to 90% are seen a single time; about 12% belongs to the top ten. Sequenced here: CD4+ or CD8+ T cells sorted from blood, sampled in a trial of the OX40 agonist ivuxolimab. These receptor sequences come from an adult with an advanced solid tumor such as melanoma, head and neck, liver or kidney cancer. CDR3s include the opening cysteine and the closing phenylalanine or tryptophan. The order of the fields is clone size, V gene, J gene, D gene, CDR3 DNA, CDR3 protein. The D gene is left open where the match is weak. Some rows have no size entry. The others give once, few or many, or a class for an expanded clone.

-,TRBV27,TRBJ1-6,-,TGTGCCAGCAGCTTCGATGGAGGGTTTAATTCACCCCTCCACTTT,CASSFDGGFNSPLHF
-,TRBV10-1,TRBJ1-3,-,TGCGCCAGCAACGGCAGGGACACCATATATTTT,CASNGRDTIYF
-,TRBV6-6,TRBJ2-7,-,TGTGCCAGCAGCCCCAGGCTAGGGGTGAACTACGAGCAGTACTTC,CASSPRLGVNYEQYF
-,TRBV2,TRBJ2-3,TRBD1,TGTGCCAGCAGTGAATTAGTGACAGGGAGCACAGATACGCAGTATTTT,CASSELVTGSTDTQYF
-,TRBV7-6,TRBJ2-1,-,TGTGCCAGCTCACAGGACGAGATCTCCTACAATGAGCAGTTCTTC,CASSQDEISYNEQFF
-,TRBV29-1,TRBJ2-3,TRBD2,TGCAGCGTCTTAGCGGGAGAAGCAGATACGCAGTATTTT,CSVLAGEADTQYF
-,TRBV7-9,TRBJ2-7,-,TGTGCCAGCAGCTCAAGGGTGGTCTACGAGCAGTACTTC,CASSSRVVYEQYF
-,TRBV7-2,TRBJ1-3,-,TGTGCCAGCAGCCCCACGGACCTCTCTGGAAACACCATATATTTT,CASSPTDLSGNTIYF
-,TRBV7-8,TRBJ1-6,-,TGTGCCAGCAGCGAGGGGATTGTAGGGCTTTCACCCCTCCACTTT,CASSEGIVGLSPLHF
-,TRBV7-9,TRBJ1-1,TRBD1,TGTGCCAGCAGCTCCTACGACAGGGCCACTGAAGCTTTCTTT,CASSSYDRATEAFF
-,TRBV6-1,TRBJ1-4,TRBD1,TGTGCCAGCAGTGAAAGCGGCAGGGGGAATGAAAAACTGTTTTTT,CASSESGRGNEKLFF
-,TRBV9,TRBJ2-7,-,TGTGCCAGCAGCCCCTGGGACTCCTCCTACGAGCAGTACTTC,CASSPWDSSYEQYF
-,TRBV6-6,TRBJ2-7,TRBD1,TGTGCCAGCAGTACCGGGACAGGGCCCTACGAGCAGTACTTC,CASSTGTGPYEQYF
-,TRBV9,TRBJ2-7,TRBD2,TGTGCCAGCAGCCAACAGACTAGCGCCGACTCCTACGAGCAGTACTTC,CASSQQTSADSYEQYF
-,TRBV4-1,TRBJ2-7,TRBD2,TGCGCCAGCAGCCCAGCGGGAGAGGTAGGCGAGCAGTACTTC,CASSPAGEVGEQYF
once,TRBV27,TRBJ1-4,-,TGTGCCAGCAGTTTAGGAGTTTTGGGTGAAAAACTGTTTTTT,CASSLGVLGEKLFF
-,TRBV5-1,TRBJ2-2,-,TGCGCCAGCAGCTTGTTGACAGATAACACCGGGGAGCTGTTTTTT,CASSLLTDNTGELFF